This TCR beta chain was found in a study of regulatory T cells in long-lasting Graves disease. The CDR3 totals 17 residues. Trimming cost V 7 bases and J 6 bases; bases outside gene matches: 19. This clonotype was observed many times. Construction of TCR beta libraries relied on iRepertoire HTBI primers and on Arm-PCR targeting CDR3 regions. TCRdb independently ran MiXCR on the multiplex PCR reads; one entry per CDR3 protein. The repertoire consists of some 400,000 distinct CDR3 sequences, with about 16% occurring once and the leading ten covering 16%. Time point defined: newly diagnosed GD, antithyroid drugs for less than 3 months. There was RNA extracted from PBMCs, and the TCR library was made from it. These data were also reused for a study on T cells in Graves' hyperthyroidism and ophthalmopathy.

The chain joins TRBV12-3 or TRBV12-4 to TRBJ2-3; 7 bases agree with TRBD1. Specimen: peripheral blood mononuclear cells (PBMCs), collected at new diagnosis, from a patient treated with antithyroid drugs. This clonotype originated in a woman in her twenties or thirties with Graves disease. The CDR3 sequence: CASTQRTGRREGDTQYF. CDR3 in DNA: TGTGCCAGCACTCAAAGGACAGGCAGAAGGGAAGGCGATACGCAGTATTTT.